The rows below give T cell receptor beta chains drawn from one sample of a study of blood T cell repertoires in COVID-19. Libraries were prepared by immunoSEQ multiplex PCR; TCRdb keeps only in-frame clonotypes and omits some of them. Among about 100,000 clones listed, over 75% were seen once. The sample comprised peripheral blood. These receptors originate from a woman aged 80 or older with acute or convalescent COVID-19. Each CDR3 is given with its conserved first and last residue. D genes are given only for firm matches. Not all rows give a size; the values are once, few, many and, for expanded clones, a class.

TRBD2 once TRBJ2-7 TRBV7-2 CASSLRPISSGSFSYEQYF TGTGCCAGCAGCTTACGACCAATATCTAGCGGCTCCTTCTCCTACGAGCAGTACTTC
. . TRBJ2-1 TRBV5-1 CASSSGGDSYNNEQFF TGCGCCAGCAGCTCCGGGGGAGACAGCTATAACAATGAGCAGTTCTTC
. . TRBJ1-2 TRBV7-6 CASSSPGGTDGYTF TGTGCCAGCAGCTCACCCGGAGGGACTGATGGCTACACCTTC
. . TRBJ2-7 TRBV3-1/TRBV3-2 CASSQGHLSSYEQYF TGTGCCAGCAGCCAAGGACACCTCTCCTCCTACGAGCAGTACTTC
. . TRBJ2-7 TRBV6-5 CASSRTVSYEQYF TGTGCCAGCAGCAGGACAGTCTCCTACGAGCAGTACTTC
TRBD1 . TRBJ1-2 TRBV7-2 CASSGRQGAAYGYTF TGTGCCAGCAGCGGCCGACAGGGGGCGGCCTATGGCTACACCTTC
. . TRBJ1-2 TRBV6-4 CASSDSGSHGGYTF TGTGCCAGCAGTGACTCGGGCAGCCATGGTGGCTACACCTTC
. . TRBJ1-2 TRBV28 CASSLAVEGGGYTF TGTGCCAGCAGTTTAGCCGTGGAGGGAGGGGGCTACACCTTC
. . TRBJ2-7 TRBV4-3 CASSQDWRASAEQYF TGCGCCAGCAGCCAAGATTGGCGGGCATCCGCCGAGCAGTACTTC
. . TRBJ2-7 TRBV15 CATRSSYEQYF TGTGCCACCAGGAGCTCCTACGAGCAGTACTTC
. . TRBJ2-3 TRBV21-1 CASSATLTSTDTQYF TGTGCCAGCAGCGCAACCTTGACTAGCACAGATACGCAGTATTTT
TRBD1 . TRBJ1-2 TRBV2 CASMPGTDYGYTF TGTGCCAGCATGCCCGGGACAGACTATGGCTACACCTTC
TRBD2 . TRBJ2-7 TRBV9 CASSVLAGDRGEQYF TGTGCCAGCAGCGTTCTAGCGGGAGACAGGGGCGAGCAGTACTTC
TRBD1 . TRBJ1-1 TRBV29-1 CSVRGQGDTEAFF TGCAGCGTGAGGGGACAGGGTGACACTGAAGCTTTCTTT
TRBD2 . TRBJ2-2 TRBV7-6 CASSLVPPGLGRVVGGELFF TGTGCCAGCAGCTTAGTCCCCCCGGGACTAGGAAGGGTGGTAGGCGGGGAGCTGTTTTTT
TRBD2 . TRBJ2-1 TRBV4-1 CASSDPGLAGGRKNEQFF TGCGCCAGCAGCGACCCGGGACTAGCGGGAGGGCGAAAGAATGAGCAGTTCTTC
TRBD2 . TRBJ2-3 TRBV6-2/TRBV6-3 CASSRLSGRGTDTQYF TGTGCCAGCAGTCGGTTAAGCGGGAGAGGCACAGATACGCAGTATTTT
TRBD2 . TRBJ2-7 TRBV11-2 CASSRGGYEQYF TGTGCCAGCAGCAGGGGAGGGTACGAGCAGTACTTC
. . TRBJ1-6 TRBV5-1 CASSLDGRVNSPLHF TGCGCCAGCAGCTTGGACGGGAGAGTTAATTCACCCCTCCACTTT
. once TRBJ1-6 TRBV7-2 CASSLAPQNNSPLHF TGTGCCAGCAGCTTAGCGCCACAGAATAATTCACCCCTCCACTTT
. . TRBJ1-2 TRBV7-9 CASSLAEPTRGYTF TGTGCCAGCAGCTTAGCGGAGCCAACACGGGGCTACACCTTC
. . TRBJ2-7 TRBV5-1 CASSIRQPSYEQYF TGCGCCAGCAGCATTCGACAGCCCTCTTACGAGCAGTACTTC
. once TRBJ1-4 TRBV29-1 CSVRLGSAREKLFF TGCAGCGTTAGACTTGGTTCGGCTCGTGAAAAACTGTTTTTT
TRBD1 . TRBJ2-1 TRBV4-2 CASSQGTGGLETNEQFF TGTGCCAGCAGCCAGGGGACAGGGGGCTTAGAGACCAATGAGCAGTTCTTC
. once TRBJ2-1 TRBV27 CASKEGQYNEQFF TGTGCCAGCAAAGAGGGCCAATACAATGAGCAGTTCTTC
. . TRBJ1-4 TRBV27 CASSQDYPGGVINEKLFF TGTGCCAGCAGTCAAGACTACCCGGGTGGTGTCATTAATGAAAAACTGTTTTTT
. . TRBJ2-1 TRBV7-2 CASSLVGPGVNEQFF TGTGCCAGCAGCTTAGTTGGGCCAGGGGTAAATGAGCAGTTCTTC
TRBD2 . TRBJ2-1 TRBV7-2 CASSGLAGGSSYNEQFF TGTGCCAGCAGCGGTCTAGCGGGAGGGAGCTCCTACAATGAGCAGTTCTTC
TRBD1 . TRBJ1-1 TRBV7-3 CASSLGTANTEAFF TGTGCCAGCAGCTTAGGGACAGCCAACACTGAAGCTTTCTTT
. . TRBJ1-2 TRBV2 CASSPSDNYGYTF TGTGCCAGCAGCCCCTCAGATAACTATGGCTACACCTTC
TRBD2 few TRBJ2-7 TRBV5-1 CASSLFATSGAYEQYF TGCGCCAGCAGCCTGTTTGCGACTAGCGGGGCCTACGAGCAGTACTTC
TRBD1 . TRBJ2-3 TRBV30 CASTDRAVSTDTQYF TGTGCCTCCACGGACAGGGCGGTCAGCACAGATACGCAGTATTTT
TRBD1 . TRBJ1-1 TRBV7-3 CASSLGQGARAFF TGTGCCAGCAGCTTAGGGCAGGGGGCTAGAGCTTTCTTT
TRBD1 . TRBJ1-1 TRBV5-1 CASSYRQGGEAFF TGCGCCAGCAGCTACCGACAGGGAGGTGAAGCTTTCTTT
. once TRBJ1-1 TRBV10-3 CAITGQLNTEAFF TGTGCCATCACTGGACAGTTGAACACTGAAGCTTTCTTT
. . TRBJ1-2 TRBV2 CASSQTRSYGYTF TGTGCCAGCAGTCAAACTAGGAGTTATGGCTACACCTTC